These 18 T cell receptor beta chains share one sample of origin, sequenced in a study of blood T cells in healthy people across ages. A sample-barcoded 5' primer and a J-beta primer mix were used in a second PCR of roughly 6 to 11 cycles. TCRdb recomputed calls from the 5' RACE reads with MiXCR, one row per CDR3 protein. The data show 550,000 to 700,000 distinct CDR3 sequences, 27% seen once. The sequencing sample was made of blood. Receptors originate from a woman between 65 and 79 years old in good health.

V usage is TRBV4-1 and J usage is TRBJ1-4; TRBD1 matches at 8 bases. The CDR3 extends over 17 amino acids. Germline V gene data show CDR1 as MGHRA and CDR2 as YSYEKL. V shed 5 bases, J shed 0 bases, and the junction held 8 bases outside the gene matches. CDR3 residues: CASSGDRRASTNEKLFF. Here the CDR3 DNA reads TGCGCCAGCAGCGGGGACAGGCGCGCATCAACTAATGAAAAACTGTTTTTT.

As regards this clonotype: Relative to the germline gene, one junction end is altered; a read error may explain this. This chain connects TRBV20-1 to TRBJ2-1; weak D call: TRBD2 (5 bases). The germline V gene has CDR1 DFQATT and CDR2 SNEGSKA (reference sequence). The CDR3 runs to 14 residues. The CDR3 is CSATPGNSYNEQLF. DNA of the CDR3: TGCAGTGCAACGCCGGGGAACTCCTACAATGAGCAGCTCTTC.

The V gene is TRBV7-2, the J gene TRBJ1-1; possible D gene TRBD1, 5 bases. With 2 bases removed from V and 6 bases from J, the gap between germline ends came to 13 bases. Germline V gives CDR1 SGHTA, CDR2 FQGNSA. The CDR3 contains 14 residues. For the CDR3, the DNA is TGTGCCAGCAGCTTATTCAGTGGGGCCCCTGAAGCTTTCTTT. It codes for CASSLFSGAPEAFF.

The chain couples TRBV7-2 to TRBJ1-2, with TRBD1 matching over 7 bases. CDR1 and CDR2 (germline): SGHTA, FQGNSA. CDR3 length: 16 residues. The V and J ends lost 6 bases and 1 base, in that order; junction bases with no gene match: 11. Here the CDR3 DNA reads TGTGCCAGCAGGCTGGGCGCAGGGGGGCTTAACTATGGCTACACCTTC. It specifies CASRLGAGGLNYGYTF.

This clonotype has ten or more counts. This chain joins TRBV4-1 and TRBJ2-4; 11 bases match TRBD2. Germline V gene data show CDR1 as MGHRA and CDR2 as YSYEKL. This CDR3 spans 20 amino acids. V lost 0 bases, J lost 0 bases, and 10 bases stayed unmatched. The CDR3 sequence is CASSQEVAGGPPRAKNIQYF. The CDR3 DNA is TGCGCCAGCAGCCAAGAGGTAGCGGGGGGGCCCCCTAGAGCCAAAAACATTCAGTACTTC.

The chain links TRBV7-2 to TRBJ1-5, with D unresolved. The CDR3 covers 14 residues. Between the trimmed V and J ends, which lost 3 bases and 0 bases, there was a span of 6 bases. Germline-derived CDR1 and CDR2 are SGHTA and FQGNSA. CDR3 in amino acids: CASSLHNSNQPQHF. For the CDR3, the DNA is TGTGCCAGCAGCTTGCACAATAGCAATCAGCCCCAGCATTTT.

In this sample, this clonotype turned up a few times. V and J are TRBV29-1 and TRBJ1-1; no clear D. Per the germline V gene, CDR1 is SQVTM and CDR2 is ANQGSEA. This CDR3 is built from 13 residues. V was clipped by 6 bases and J by 3 bases, with 14 bases between them. The CDR3 nucleotides are TGCAGCGTCGCCGGTTTTTTTGACACTGAAGCTTTCTTT. Protein sequence: CSVAGFFDTEAFF.

This clonotype was counted only a few times. At one end the junction does not follow the germline gene, possibly because of a read error. The chain joins TRBV7-2 to TRBJ1-2; D not resolved. There are 16 residues in the CDR3. Germline V lookup: CDR1 SGHTA, CDR2 FQGNSA. The chain's CDR3 is CASGFRQAGANYGYTF. CDR3 nucleotides: TGTGCCAGCGGCTTTAGGCAGGCGGGAGCTAACTATGGCTACACCTTC.

This clonotype has a count of ten or more. The chain has TRBV18 and TRBJ2-7; D remains ambiguous. This CDR3 contains 14 residues. Trimming cost V 3 bases and J 0 bases, with 9 bases left between them. Germline loops: CDR1 KGHSH, CDR2 LQKENI. The CDR3 sequence: CASSPRGDSYEQYF. The CDR3 DNA reads TGTGCCAGCTCACCCCGAGGTGACTCCTACGAGCAGTACTTC.

In the case of this clonotype: Since a far larger clone is one base different, this is likely a read error. The V and J genes are TRBV6-5 and TRBJ1-2; 9 bases are a match to TRBD1. Germline V gene sequence: CDR1 MNHEY, CDR2 SVGAGI. V trimming: 4 bases; J trimming: 6 bases; junction bases outside the gene matches: 3. There are 13 residues in the CDR3. The CDR3 DNA is TGTGCCAGCAGTTCGGACAGGGGCCATGGCTACACCTTC. Residues: CASSSDRGHGYTF.

This clonotype turned up a few times. This chain connects TRBV11-1 to TRBJ1-1; TRBD1 agrees at 9 bases. V shed 5 bases and J 0 bases; nucleotides not matched to a gene: 19. The CDR3 is 20 residues long. Germline V gene data show CDR1 as SGHAT and CDR2 as FQDESV (reference sequence). This CDR3 is CASSPGTGKGKDSVNTEAFF. CDR3 coding DNA: TGTGCCAGCAGCCCCGGGACAGGGAAGGGGAAGGATTCGGTGAACACTGAAGCTTTCTTT.

This clonotype was detected only a few times. The chain uses TRBV9 and TRBJ2-3; the match to TRBD2 covers 9 bases. Trimming removed 2 bases from V and 1 base from J; junction bases left unmatched: 2. The length of the CDR3 is 15 residues. Germline values: CDR1 SGDLS, CDR2 YYNGEE. The chain's CDR3 is CASSVIAGGTDTQYF. CDR3 sequence (DNA): TGTGCCAGCAGCGTCATAGCGGGGGGCACAGATACGCAGTATTTT.

The chain couples TRBV6-6 to TRBJ1-1; D not resolved. The CDR3 runs 13 residues. The V and J ends lost 7 bases and 0 bases respectively, with 9 bases between them. In germline, CDR1 is MNHNY, CDR2 SVGAGI (reference sequence). CDR3 sequence: CASTGPVNTEAFF. In nucleotides, the CDR3 is TGTGCCAGCACGGGCCCCGTGAACACTGAAGCTTTCTTT.

The rearrangement uses TRBV7-9 and TRBJ2-5; D call uncertain. The CDR3 has 13 residues. Germline CDR1 reads SEHNR; CDR2 reads FQNEAQ (reference sequence). Between the trimmed V and J ends, which lost 2 bases and 6 bases, there was a span of 10 bases. The CDR3 region has the DNA TGTGCCAGCAGCTTAAGGGAAGGGAAGACCCAGTACTTC. It is translated as CASSLREGKTQYF.

This clonotype was counted a few times. CDR3: CASSLRSSYNSPLHF. The CDR3 nucleotides read TGTGCCAGCAGCCTAAGGAGCTCCTATAATTCACCCCTCCACTTT. The chain couples TRBV11-2 to TRBJ1-6, with D uncertain. Trimming took off 5 bases at V and 0 bases at J, with 8 bases between the two ends. This CDR3 comprises 15 residues. CDR1 is SGHAT and CDR2 is FQNNGV in the germline V gene.

This clonotype has more than one count but fewer than ten. The chain has TRBV5-1 and TRBJ1-5, with 10 nucleotides matching TRBD1. The CDR3 spans 15 residues. Germline V gene lookup returns CDR1 SGHRS and CDR2 YFSETQ. The V gene end was trimmed by 4 bases and the J gene end by 3 bases; junction bases not matched to a gene: 4. The CDR3 loop reads CASSPDRGFNQPQHF. CDR3 DNA sequence: TGCGCCAGCAGCCCGGACAGGGGGTTCAATCAGCCCCAGCATTTT.

In its sample, this clonotype was seen a few times. This chain joins TRBV20-1 and TRBJ2-1; possibly TRBD1 or TRBD2 for D (5 bases each). The CDR3 length is 13 residues. V was shortened by 3 bases and J by 7 bases, with 13 bases between the two germline ends. Germline-derived CDR1 and CDR2 are DFQATT and SNEGSKA (reference sequence). CDR3: CSARGEVQNEQFF. In DNA, the CDR3 is TGCAGTGCTAGGGGGGAAGTACAGAATGAGCAGTTCTTC.

This clonotype occurred a few times. V is TRBV7-8 and J is TRBJ2-1; D uncertain. TRBJ2-7 explains the end of the DNA better; the J call may be wrong. This CDR3 has 11 amino acids. Germline V lookup: CDR1 SGHVS, CDR2 FQNEAQ. CDR3 sequence reads: CASSSTWEQYF. In DNA, the CDR3 is TGTGCCAGCAGCAGCACCTGGGAGCAGTACTTC.